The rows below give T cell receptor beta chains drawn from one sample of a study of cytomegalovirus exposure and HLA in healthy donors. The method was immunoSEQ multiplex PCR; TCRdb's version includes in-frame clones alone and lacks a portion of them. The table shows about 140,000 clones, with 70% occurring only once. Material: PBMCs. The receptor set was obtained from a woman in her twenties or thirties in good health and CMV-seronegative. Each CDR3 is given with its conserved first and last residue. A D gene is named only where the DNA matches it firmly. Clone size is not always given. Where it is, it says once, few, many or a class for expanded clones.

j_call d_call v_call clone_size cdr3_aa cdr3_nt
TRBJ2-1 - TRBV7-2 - CASSSSNEQFF TGTGCCAGCAGCTCTTCCAATGAGCAGTTCTTC
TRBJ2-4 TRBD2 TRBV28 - CASSLGGRRGNIQYF TGTGCCAGCAGTTTGGGCGGGAGAAGGGGAAACATTCAGTACTTC
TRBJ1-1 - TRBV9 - CASSATVPNTEAFF TGTGCCAGCAGCGCCACAGTACCCAACACTGAAGCTTTCTTT
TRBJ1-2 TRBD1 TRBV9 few CASSPRTGYIANYGYTF TGTGCCAGCAGCCCTCGGACAGGGTACATAGCTAACTATGGCTACACCTTC
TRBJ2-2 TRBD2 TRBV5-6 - CASSLRAGGPGELFF TGTGCCAGCAGCTTAAGGGCGGGGGGGCCCGGGGAGCTGTTTTTT
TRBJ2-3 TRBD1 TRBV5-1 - CASSLGPKGGGTDTQYF TGCGCCAGCAGCTTGGGACCCAAAGGGGGCGGCACAGATACGCAGTATTTT
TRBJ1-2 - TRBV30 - CAWSKKDRAYGYTF TGTGCCTGGAGTAAAAAGGACAGAGCCTATGGCTACACCTTC
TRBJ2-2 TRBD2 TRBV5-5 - CASSPVQGLGITGELFF TGTGCCAGCAGCCCGGTCCAAGGACTAGGGATCACCGGGGAGCTGTTTTTT
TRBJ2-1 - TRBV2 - CASSPLTANNEQFF TGTGCCAGCAGCCCCCTCACAGCTAACAATGAGCAGTTCTTC
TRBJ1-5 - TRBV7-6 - CASSSGDNQPQHF TGTGCCAGCAGCTCAGGGGACAATCAGCCCCAGCATTTT
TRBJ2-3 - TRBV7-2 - CASSLRSDTQYF TGTGCCAGCAGCTTACGTTCAGATACGCAGTATTTT
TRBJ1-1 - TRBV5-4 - CASSLAGGSQAFF TGTGCCAGCAGCTTGGCGGGGGGGAGTCAAGCTTTCTTT
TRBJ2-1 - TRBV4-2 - CASSQELIAAYNEQFF TGTGCCAGCAGCCAAGAGTTAATAGCGGCTTACAATGAGCAGTTCTTC
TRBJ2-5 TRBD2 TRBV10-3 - CAVGGRGAEETQYF TGTGCCGTAGGGGGGCGGGGGGCGGAGGAGACCCAGTACTTC
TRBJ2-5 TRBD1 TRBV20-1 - CSARTGEEQYF TGCAGTGCTAGGACAGGGGAAGAGCAGTACTTC
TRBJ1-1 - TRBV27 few CASSLIPGLGTEAFF TGTGCCAGCAGTTTAATTCCAGGGTTGGGCACTGAAGCTTTCTTT
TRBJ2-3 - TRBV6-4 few CASSVGGATDTQYF TGTGCCAGCAGTGTAGGGGGGGCCACAGATACGCAGTATTTT
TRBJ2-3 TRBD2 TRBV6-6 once CASTDTLAGGRDTQYF TGTGCCAGCACCGACACGCTCGCGGGGGGGCGGGATACGCAGTATTTT
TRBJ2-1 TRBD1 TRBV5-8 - CASSLLTGQGAEEQFF TGTGCCAGCAGTCTACTTACGGGACAGGGGGCCGAAGAGCAGTTCTTC
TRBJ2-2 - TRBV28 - CASSLQRNTGELFF TGTGCCAGCAGTTTACAGCGTAACACCGGGGAGCTGTTTTTT
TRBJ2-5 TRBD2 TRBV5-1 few CASSLTAGGAETQYF TGCGCCAGCAGCTTGACAGCCGGGGGGGCCGAGACCCAGTACTTC
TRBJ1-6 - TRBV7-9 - CASSLELLTGYSPLHF TGTGCCAGCAGCTTAGAACTCCTCACAGGGTATTCACCCCTCCACTTT
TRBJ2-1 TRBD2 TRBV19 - CASSPPRYAGGPNEQFF TGTGCCAGTAGTCCCCCCAGGTACGCGGGAGGGCCCAATGAGCAGTTCTTC
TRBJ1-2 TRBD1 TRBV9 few CASSVSFDGQGDDGYTF TGTGCCAGCAGCGTAAGTTTTGATGGCCAGGGGGACGATGGCTACACCTTC
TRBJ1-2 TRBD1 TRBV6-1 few CASSVDGTGINYGYTF TGTGCCAGCAGTGTCGACGGGACAGGGATAAACTATGGCTACACCTTC
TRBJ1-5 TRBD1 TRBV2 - CASNSGQGADNQPQHF TGTGCCAGCAACAGCGGACAGGGGGCTGACAATCAGCCCCAGCATTTT
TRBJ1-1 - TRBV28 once CASSFSAGRGSSGTEAFF TGTGCCAGCAGTTTCTCGGCGGGACGAGGATCCTCGGGCACTGAAGCTTTCTTT
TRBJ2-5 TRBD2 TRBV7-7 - CASSPARGAQETQYF TGTGCTAGCAGCCCGGCGCGGGGGGCCCAAGAGACCCAGTACTTC
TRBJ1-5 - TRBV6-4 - CASRDRDPGADQPQHF TGTGCCAGCAGGGACCGAGACCCAGGGGCCGATCAGCCCCAGCATTTT